A selection of T cell receptor beta chains follows, all from one sample in a study of patients and donors after allogeneic stem cell transplantation. One entry per CDR3 protein results from TCRdb running MiXCR on the RT-PCR reads. The profile shows 390,000 or so distinct CDR3 sequences, 15% to 20% of them singletons. Specimen: blood, either unsorted or a sorted T cell fraction (not recorded which). The receptors here all came from a human donor who was either an allogeneic HSCT recipient or a stem cell or donor lymphocyte infusion donor (not recorded which). It is not recorded whose cells these are; they may come from a transplant donor. Both conserved end residues are part of each CDR3. D genes are given only for firm matches. Size is omitted from some rows. Given values are once, few, many or a class for expanded clones.

v_call	d_call	j_call	clone_size	cdr3_nt	cdr3_aa
TRBV5-1	.	TRBJ2-1	many	TGCGCCAGCAGCCCGGGGACGCAGAGGTGGTACAATGAGCAGTTCTTC	CASSPGTQRWYNEQFF
TRBV20-1	TRBD2	TRBJ2-1	few	TGCAGTGCCTCCCTACTAGCGGGAGCCACTGAGCAGTTCTTC	CSASLLAGATEQFF
TRBV25-1	.	TRBJ2-7	.	TGTGCCAGCAGGGAGGAGGGCCGAGTTTACGAGCAGTACTTC	CASREEGRVYEQYF
TRBV6-2/TRBV6-3	TRBD1	TRBJ2-3	.	TGTGCCAGCAGTTACTATCGGACAGGGAAGTCCACAGATACGCAGTATTTT	CASSYYRTGKSTDTQYF
TRBV5-1	.	TRBJ1-1	.	TGCGCCAGCAGCACCAGAATCCAGAAAGCTTTCTTT	CASSTRIQKAFF
TRBV15	.	TRBJ1-2	few	TGTGCCACCAGCAGAGATCACGGGCCACGGAACTATGGCTACACCTTC	CATSRDHGPRNYGYTF
TRBV20-1	TRBD2	TRBJ2-1	few	TGCAGTGCTAGAGCACTACACCGGGACTACCCTGCCAATGAGCAGTTCTTC	CSARALHRDYPANEQFF
TRBV20-1	TRBD1	TRBJ1-5	many	TGCAGTGCTAGACCCGACAGGGTGAATCAGCCCCAGCATTTT	CSARPDRVNQPQHF
TRBV6-1	.	TRBJ2-3	few	TGTGCCAGCTCGTGGGGCCCACCTGGGCCAGATACGCAGTATTTT	CASSWGPPGPDTQYF
TRBV20-1	.	TRBJ2-2	many	TGCAGTGCTAGGGAGAATAGGATAGACACCGGGGAGCTGTTTTTT	CSARENRIDTGELFF
TRBV27	.	TRBJ1-3	.	TGTGCCAGCAGTTTAATCGATCCTCGTTTCTCTGGAAACACCATATATTTT	CASSLIDPRFSGNTIYF
TRBV5-1	TRBD1	TRBJ1-5	.	TGCGCCAGCAGCCCGGGACAGGGGGGCGGCAATCAGCCCCAGCATTTT	CASSPGQGGGNQPQHF
TRBV20-1	.	TRBJ2-1	few	TGCAGTGCTAGCTTGCGGGGCAGGCACTACAATGAGCAGTTCTTC	CSASLRGRHYNEQFF
TRBV7-8	TRBD1	TRBJ1-5	few	TGTGCCAGCAGCCCAGACAGGGTCCCTCAGCCCCAGCATTTT	CASSPDRVPQPQHF
TRBV6-2/TRBV6-3	.	TRBJ2-5	once	TGTGCCAGCGGGTGGGGCGAGACCCAGTACTTC	CASGWGETQYF
TRBV28	.	TRBJ2-1	.	TGTGCCACCTACTCCCCTTACAATGAGCAGTTCTTC	CATYSPYNEQFF
TRBV20-1	.	TRBJ1-4	.	TGCAGTGCTAGAAACAGGCGGGTGGGTGAAAAACTGTTTTTT	CSARNRRVGEKLFF
TRBV5-1	.	TRBJ2-7	few	TGCGCCAGCAGTGGAGTCTCCTACGAGCAGTACTTC	CASSGVSYEQYF
TRBV12-3/TRBV12-4	TRBD1	TRBJ1-2	.	TGTGCCAGCAGCCGACAGGGGCCATACTATGGCTACACCTTC	CASSRQGPYYGYTF
TRBV4-3	.	TRBJ2-5	few	TGCGCCAGCAGCCAAGATATGAGCCTTTCTGAGACCCAGTACTTC	CASSQDMSLSETQYF
TRBV20-1	.	TRBJ1-4	.	TGCAGTGCTAGACCCCCGGGGGGCGGGGTGGCTAATGAAAAACTGTTTTTT	CSARPPGGGVANEKLFF
TRBV27	TRBD2	TRBJ2-7	few	TGTGCCAGCAGTTTTTTCGGCGGGGGGGTCTACGAGCAGTACTTC	CASSFFGGGVYEQYF
TRBV20-1	TRBD2	TRBJ2-1	.	TGCAGTGCCGGACTAGCGGGAGTGCACAATGAGCAGTTCTTC	CSAGLAGVHNEQFF
TRBV12-3/TRBV12-4	.	TRBJ2-6	many	TGTGCCAGCAGTTTCCAGGGGCCTGGGGCCAACGTCCTGACTTTC	CASSFQGPGANVLTF
TRBV5-1	.	TRBJ2-3	.	TGCGCCAGCACCATTGATCGGAGCACAGATACGCAGTATTTT	CASTIDRSTDTQYF
TRBV10-3	TRBD1	TRBJ2-1	.	TGTGCCATCAGAACCGGGACAGGGGTCGAAGAGCAGTTCTTC	CAIRTGTGVEEQFF
TRBV12-3/TRBV12-4	.	TRBJ2-7	few	TGTGCCAGCAGTATAACCGGGACTTCCTACGAGCAGTACTTC	CASSITGTSYEQYF